The 29 T cell receptor beta chains reported below all come from one sample, sequenced in a study of siplizumab effects on memory and regulatory T cells. Using immunoSEQ multiplex PCR, the repertoire was profiled, and TCRdb retains in-frame clones only, with some absent. Of about 100,000 clones in the sample, 75% to 95% were seen once. The specimen sequenced was CD4+ T cells sorted from blood. Source of these receptors: a human donor in good health.

This clone appeared a few times. The chain uses TRBV18 and TRBJ2-7; 9 bases line up with TRBD1. The CDR3 runs 15 residues. V shed 4 bases and J 7 bases; nucleotides not matched to a gene: 11. Germline V gene data show CDR1 as KGHSH and CDR2 as LQKENI. CDR3 loop: CASSLLGTGSQEQYF. CDR3 in DNA: TGTGCCAGCTCACTCTTAGGGACAGGGTCTCAAGAGCAGTACTTC.

This chain connects TRBV7-2 to TRBJ2-1; 12 bases match TRBD2. This CDR3 is built from 17 residues. J lost 6 bases, V lost 4 bases, and 10 bases had no gene match. Germline lookup yields CDR1 SGHTA and CDR2 FQGNSA. CDR3 region: CASSSSPPSGGVNEQFF. The CDR3 DNA reads TGTGCCAGCAGCTCGTCCCCTCCTAGCGGGGGGGTCAATGAGCAGTTCTTC.

The chain combines TRBV28 with TRBJ2-7; no reliable D call. CDR1 is MDHEN, CDR2 SYDVKM, per germline. The CDR3 totals 12 residues. The ends were cut back, 5 bases at V and 2 bases at J, with 7 bases in the middle. CDR3 protein: CASSETAYEQYF. CDR3 in DNA: TGTGCCAGCAGTGAAACAGCCTACGAGCAGTACTTC.

The chain is built from TRBV21-1 and TRBJ2-7; the table's TRBD2 call for D was not verified on the DNA. TRBV21-1 is tagged as a pseudogene. The CDR3 consists of 15 residues. The CDR3 nucleotides are TGTGCCAGCAGCAAGAACACACGGGGGAGCCACGAGCAGTACTTC. It yields the protein CASSKNTRGSHEQYF.

This chain links TRBV19 with TRBJ1-5; D is uncertain. CDR1 and CDR2 from the germline V gene are LNHDA and SQIVND (reference sequence). This CDR3 is built from 13 residues. The V and J ends lost 2 bases and 4 bases respectively, with 6 bases between them. The CDR3 DNA sequence: TGTGCCAGTAGTATAAGGGAAAATCAGCCCCAGCATTTT. Translation gives CASSIRENQPQHF.

The sample holds one count of this clone. The rearrangement joins TRBV7-3 to TRBJ2-5, with TRBD2 identical over 7 bases. J gave up 4 bases and V 4 bases, and 3 bases lay outside the gene matches. This CDR3 region has 13 residues. CDR1 and CDR2 (germline): SGHTA, FQGTGA. This chain's CDR3 is CASSSSGGETQYF. CDR3 DNA: TGTGCCAGCAGCTCCTCGGGGGGAGAGACCCAGTACTTC.

As concerns this clone: The same CDR3 is also encoded by other DNA sequences in this sample. The genes are TRBV7-2 and TRBJ1-1, with 8 nucleotides matching TRBD1. CDR3 length: 16 amino acids. Germline V gives CDR1 SGHTA, CDR2 FQGNSA. J was trimmed by 1 base and V by 8 bases; bases with no gene match: 12. CDR3 DNA sequence: TGTGCCAGCCGGGAACGGGACAGGCGATCGAACACTGAAGCTTTCTTT. Its translation is CASRERDRRSNTEAFF.

This chain uses TRBV28 with TRBJ1-2, with D perhaps TRBD1 (5 bases). The CDR3 is 14 amino acids. Deletions cut 10 bases from V and 6 bases from J, with 21 bases between. Germline lookup yields CDR1 MDHEN and CDR2 SYDVKM. The chain's CDR3 is CATYYSRDFNGYTF. The CDR3 nucleotides are TGTGCCACCTACTACTCCCGGGACTTCAATGGCTACACCTTC.

The rearrangement uses TRBV30 and TRBJ1-2; the match to TRBD1 covers 7 bases. V lost 6 bases, J lost 4 bases, and 8 bases stayed unmatched. This CDR3 is 13 amino acids long. Germline CDR1 GTSNPN, CDR2 SVGIG (reference sequence). The CDR3 spells CACTGDQIYGYTF. The CDR3, as DNA: TGTGCCTGCACAGGGGACCAGATCTATGGCTACACCTTC.

The chain recombines TRBV18 with TRBJ2-2, with D maybe TRBD2 (6 bases). Germline-derived CDR1 and CDR2 are KGHSH and LQKENI. V was trimmed by 3 bases and J by 5 bases, leaving 13 bases between them. The CDR3 spans 15 residues. CDR3: CASSPGGVRTGELFF. The DNA for the CDR3 is TGTGCCAGCTCACCTGGAGGGGTACGGACCGGGGAGCTGTTTTTT.

CDR3 sequence reads: CASSLEQGNGSPLHF. Written as DNA, the CDR3 is TGTGCCAGCAGCTTGGAACAGGGGAATGGTTCACCCCTCCACTTT. The J gene is TRBJ1-6, the V gene TRBV5-6, with 7 positions matching TRBD1. The CDR3 is 15 amino acids. Germline V gives CDR1 SGHDT, CDR2 YYEEEE. V lost 0 bases to trimming and J lost 9 bases; unmatched junction nucleotides: 6.

V usage is TRBV14 and J usage is TRBJ2-1, with TRBD2 as a possible D gene (5 bases). CDR3 length equals 16 residues. Germline lookup yields CDR1 SGHDN and CDR2 FVKESK. V was pared by 2 bases and J by 6 bases, with 17 bases between. CDR3 protein: CASSQQVWGTSNEQFF. The DNA of the CDR3 is TGTGCCAGCAGCCAACAGGTCTGGGGAACTAGCAATGAGCAGTTCTTC.

The V and J genes are TRBV2 and TRBJ2-1; TRBD2 matches at 9 bases. The CDR3 runs 18 residues. With V trimmed by 10 bases and J by 4 bases, 20 bases remained unmatched. From germline, CDR1 is SNHLY and CDR2 FYNNEI. The CDR3 region is CATLSEVLAGEAYNEQFF. CDR3 DNA: TGTGCCACCCTCAGTGAGGTTTTAGCGGGGGAGGCGTACAATGAGCAGTTCTTC.

A single count supports this clone. The chain employs TRBV7-9 and TRBJ2-2; 11 nucleotides match TRBD1. V shed 5 bases and J 5 bases; nucleotides not matched to a gene: 4. This CDR3 is built from 15 residues. Germline-derived CDR1 and CDR2 are SEHNR and FQNEAQ (reference sequence). CDR3 coding DNA: TGTGCCAGCAGCGAAGGACAGGGGGCTACCGGGGAGCTGTTTTTT. Residues: CASSEGQGATGELFF.

This chain links TRBV5-6 with TRBJ1-1; D is undetermined. This CDR3 has 11 amino acids. The V and J ends lost 2 bases and 8 bases respectively, with 7 bases between them. CDR1 is SGHDT, CDR2 YYEEEE, per germline. DNA for the CDR3: TGTGCCAGCAGCTTCAATACAGAAGCTTTCTTT. This sequence encodes CASSFNTEAFF.

This clone is a singleton in its sample. CDR3 region: CASSLSSGGDGELFF. CDR3 in DNA: TGTGCCAGCAGCTTGTCTTCCGGGGGTGACGGGGAGCTGTTTTTT. This rearrangement joins TRBV5-4 to TRBJ2-2; possibly TRBD2 for D (6 bases). V lost 1 base to trimming and J lost 7 bases, with 14 bases between them. This CDR3 is built from 15 residues. Per the germline V gene, CDR1 is SGHNT and CDR2 is YYREEE (reference sequence). The full variable domain, its missing parts supplied by reference TRBV5-4 and TRBJ2-2, is ETGVTQSPTHLIKTRGQQVTLRCSSQSGHNTVSWYQQALGQGPQFIFQYYREEENGRGNFPPRFSGLQFPNYSSELNVNALELDDSALYLCASSLSSGGDGELFFGEGSRLTVL.

This clone came up once. This sequence joins TRBV7-2 and TRBJ1-1; D is undetermined. The CDR3 consists of 14 residues. From germline, CDR1 is SGHTA and CDR2 FQGNSA. The V end was cut by 1 base, the J end by 5 bases, with 11 bases between. CDR3 sequence: CASSLVGWLTEAFF. Written as DNA, the CDR3 is TGTGCCAGCAGCTTAGTGGGTTGGTTAACTGAAGCTTTCTTT. The variable domain in full, completed from reference TRBV7-2 and TRBJ1-1, reads GAGVSQSPSNKVTEKGKDVELRCDPISGHTALYWYRQSLGQGLEFLIYFQGNSAPDKSGLPSDRFSAERTGGSVSTLTIQRTQQEDSAVYLCASSLVGWLTEAFFGQGTRLTVV.

This rearrangement joins TRBV16 to TRBJ2-1, with 7 bases matching TRBD2. This CDR3 has 16 amino acids. Germline CDR1 is KGHSY and CDR2 is FQNENV. Germline trimming cut 1 base from V and 5 bases from J; bases unmatched to any gene: 8. CDR3 loop: CASSQLWTRPDNEQFF. The CDR3, as DNA: TGTGCCAGCAGCCAATTGTGGACTAGGCCTGACAATGAGCAGTTCTTC.

This clone was seen a single time. The rearrangement joins TRBV9 to TRBJ2-7; a weak D match, TRBD1 (6 bases). This CDR3 contains 15 residues. Germline-derived CDR1 and CDR2 are SGDLS and YYNGEE. V lost 3 bases and J 4 bases, leaving 17 bases between the germline ends. CDR3 sequence: CASSAGQISSYEQYF. The CDR3 nucleotides read TGTGCCAGCAGCGCCGGACAGATCAGTTCGTACGAGCAGTACTTC.

This chain links TRBV6-4 with TRBJ2-1, with 7 bases that match TRBD2. CDR3 size: 15 residues. Germline CDR1 reads MRHNA; CDR2 reads SNTAGT. The V segment lost 5 bases and the J segment 7 bases; nucleotides outside the gene matches: 11. The CDR3 DNA sequence: TGTGCCAGCAGTCCGTCGGGCGGGGGTTTTAATGAGCAGTTCTTC. This encodes CASSPSGGGFNEQFF.

The chain is built from TRBV19 and TRBJ2-7, with 12 bases that match TRBD1. This CDR3 contains 14 residues. Germline CDR1 and CDR2: LNHDA and SQIVND (reference sequence). Trimming cost V 8 bases and J 4 bases; bases outside gene matches: 6. The CDR3 is CASQGQGAVYEQYF. The CDR3 nucleotides read TGTGCCAGTCAGGGACAGGGGGCTGTGTACGAGCAGTACTTC.

The CDR3 sequence: CASSAGTRAANEKLFF. CDR3 nucleotide sequence: TGTGCCAGTAGTGCCGGGACCCGGGCCGCTAATGAAAAACTGTTTTTT. The V call is TRBV19, the J call TRBJ1-4; maybe TRBD1 (5 bases). The V end was cut by 5 bases, the J end by 3 bases, with 16 bases between. The CDR3 runs 16 residues. Germline CDR1 LNHDA, CDR2 SQIVND (reference sequence).

This sequence joins TRBV2 and TRBJ2-7, with D tentatively TRBD1 or TRBD2 (6 bases each). In germline, CDR1 is SNHLY, CDR2 FYNNEI. The length of the CDR3 is 14 residues. V shed 6 bases and J shed 2 bases, with 14 bases lying between them. CDR3 loop: CASSEPRGAYEQYF. The CDR3 DNA reads as TGTGCCAGCAGCGAACCGAGGGGGGCCTACGAGCAGTACTTC.

The rearrangement joins TRBV5-1 to TRBJ1-1; TRBD1 matches at 9 bases. Germline V gives CDR1 SGHRS, CDR2 YFSETQ. Unmatched junction bases numbered 1, after V lost 2 bases and J lost 2 bases. The CDR3 has 14 residues. The chain's CDR3 is CASSFTGGNTEAFF. CDR3 nucleotides: TGCGCCAGCAGCTTTACAGGGGGCAACACTGAAGCTTTCTTT. The variable domain in full, completed from reference TRBV5-1 and TRBJ1-1, reads KAGVTQTPRYLIKTRGQQVTLSCSPISGHRSVSWYQQTPGQGLQFLFEYFSETQRNKGNFPGRFSGRQFSNSRSEMNVSTLELGDSALYLCASSFTGGNTEAFFGQGTRLTVV.

The chain carries TRBV29-1 and TRBJ1-1; D gene uncertain. Trimming removed 4 bases at V and 5 bases at J, with 8 bases between. Germline-derived CDR1 and CDR2 are SQVTM and ANQGSEA. CDR3 length: 11 amino acids. CDR3 nucleotides: TGCAGCGTTGTGCTGAGTACTGAAGCTTTCTTT. It is translated as CSVVLSTEAFF.

This chain connects TRBV4-3 to TRBJ2-2, with D unresolved. Trimming removed 3 bases from V and 6 bases from J, with 11 bases in between. The CDR3 runs to 14 residues. Per germline, CDR1 LGHNA and CDR2 YSLEER. This CDR3 reads CASSHYDRPGELFF. In DNA, the CDR3 is TGCGCCAGCAGCCACTACGACCGGCCCGGGGAGCTGTTTTTT.

The chain combines TRBV21-1 with TRBJ2-3; the D call of TRBD1 is as the table states it, not checked on the DNA. TRBV21-1 corresponds to a pseudogene. The CDR3 contains 16 residues. The CDR3 DNA follows: TGTGCCAGCACTTCAGGGTCCGACGATAGCACAGATACGCAGTATTTT. Amino acids: CASTSGSDDSTDTQYF.

This clone has just a few counts. V usage is TRBV25-1 and J usage is TRBJ2-1; 10 positions match TRBD2. V was pared by 6 bases and J by 8 bases, with 7 bases of the junction left unmatched. Germline CDR1 and CDR2: MGHDK and SYGVNS. This CDR3 comprises 14 residues. The chain's CDR3 is CASSGTSVVHEQFF. In DNA form, the CDR3 reads TGTGCCAGCAGCGGGACTAGCGTAGTCCATGAGCAGTTCTTC.

The chain employs TRBV30 and TRBJ1-4; 8 bases line up with TRBD1. The CDR3 has 12 amino acids. V gave up 8 bases and J gave up 8 bases; unmatched junction bases: 7. Germline lookup yields CDR1 GTSNPN and CDR2 SVGIG (reference sequence). CDR3 loop: CAVQGVGEKLFF. CDR3 DNA: TGTGCCGTACAGGGGGTTGGGGAAAAACTGTTTTTT.